The T cell receptor beta chain under discussion was sequenced for a study of blood T cell repertoires in COVID-19. Germline lookup yields CDR1 LNHNV and CDR2 YYDKDF (reference sequence). Trimming stripped 5 bases from V and 9 bases from J, with 20 bases between. The CDR3 contains 15 residues. In the original analysis: Amplification with reference gene primers provided the estimates of nucleated cell counts. Libraries were prepared by immunoSEQ multiplex PCR; TCRdb keeps only in-frame clonotypes and omits some of them. V and J calls and clone size are copied from that table; D and trimming were computed from the DNA. The sample gives under 200,000 clones, approximately 82% of which show up once; roughly 20% is in the top ten. The cohort comprised adults aged roughly 18 to 100 years residing in 20 to 30 US areas. Grouping used clinical history reported by participants in a survey and questionnaire. Two negative PCRs, clearance, or symptom resolution had been documented for recovered Cohort 3 donors.

Specimen: PBMCs or T cells enriched from blood (not recorded which). The sequence was collected from a man in his fifties or sixties who had recovered from COVID-19. The rearrangement links TRBV15 to TRBJ2-1; a weak D match, TRBD2 (6 bases). DNA for the CDR3: TGTGCCACCAGCTTAGCCGGGACTCGCCTTTCTGAGCAGTTCTTC. Residues: CATSLAGTRLSEQFF. The entire variable domain, with the rest obtained from reference TRBV15 and TRBJ2-1, is as follows: DAMVIQNPRYQVTQFGKPVTLSCSQTLNHNVMYWYQQKSSQAPKLLFHYYDKDFNNEADTPDNFQSRRPNTSFCFLDIRSPGLGDTAMYLCATSLAGTRLSEQFFGPGTRLTVL.